The clone carrying this T cell receptor beta chain was recorded once. Its antigen is still unknown. This sample was included in a study of shared clonotypes between healthy human individuals. The CDR3 is 15 amino acids. V was pared by 2 bases and J by 2 bases, with 10 bases between. Germline V gene data show CDR1 as SGHTA and CDR2 as FQGTGA. Study-wide results and limits: There were few donors, and this limited the genetic and exposure-history diversity represented.

Clones were read by immunoSEQ multiplex PCR, and TCRdb kept only the in-frame ones, dropping some. The sample lists 490,000 or so clones, 60% to 85% occurring once. The sequence was collected from a woman between 40 and 55 years old in good health. Some clones in this sample may be carry-over from other donors' samples. Sequenced: PBMCs. The V call is TRBV7-3, the J call TRBJ2-1; possible D gene TRBD1, 6 bases. The CDR3 coding sequence is TGTGCCAGCAGCTTACAGGGGACAACCTACAATGAGCAGTTCTTC. Its protein is CASSLQGTTYNEQFF.